Listed below are T cell receptor beta chains from one sample, sequenced in a study of cytomegalovirus exposure and HLA in healthy donors. Data came from immunoSEQ multiplex PCR; TCRdb stores just in-frame clones and leaves some out. The table lists about 190,000 clones, around 86% of them singletons. Sequenced: PBMCs. The receptors here all came from a man in his fifties or sixties in good health and CMV-seronegative. Both conserved end residues are part of each CDR3. D genes are given only for firm matches. The listing skips clone size in some rows; elsewhere it reads once, few, many or a size class.

TRBJ2-7 NA TRBV28 TRBD2 CASSPGSGKYEQYF TGTGCCAGCAGCCCGGGTAGCGGGAAGTACGAGCAGTACTTC
TRBJ2-1 NA TRBV28 TRBD2 CASSGSGRNYNEQFF TGTGCCAGCAGTGGTAGCGGGAGAAACTACAATGAGCAGTTCTTC
TRBJ2-7 NA TRBV6-5 TRBD1 CASSYASGTGYEQYF TGTGCCAGCAGTTACGCTTCCGGGACAGGCTACGAGCAGTACTTC
TRBJ1-2 NA TRBV18 TRBD1 CASSQTGQGHYGYTF TGTGCCAGCTCACAGACGGGACAGGGCCACTATGGCTACACCTTC
TRBJ1-5 NA TRBV11-2 NA CASSPGGNQPQHF TGTGCCAGCAGCCCAGGGGGCAATCAGCCCCAGCATTTT
TRBJ1-1 few TRBV9 NA CASSVDRTMNTEAFF TGTGCCAGCAGCGTAGACAGGACAATGAACACTGAAGCTTTCTTT
TRBJ1-2 NA TRBV9 NA CASSVAHDYGYTF TGTGCCAGCAGCGTAGCACACGACTATGGCTACACCTTC
TRBJ2-4 NA TRBV5-1 TRBD1 CASSLEGQGDLNLAKNIQYF TGCGCCAGCAGCTTGGAGGGACAGGGGGATTTAAACCTAGCCAAAAACATTCAGTACTTC
TRBJ2-2 NA TRBV5-1 TRBD2 CASKLAGGYTGELFF TGCGCCAGTAAACTAGCGGGAGGATACACCGGGGAGCTGTTTTTT
TRBJ2-7 NA TRBV9 TRBD2 CASSVSSGSSYEQYF TGTGCCAGCAGCGTCTCTAGCGGAAGCTCCTACGAGCAGTACTTC
TRBJ2-3 NA TRBV7-2 TRBD2 CASSLYGRGGSADTQYF TGTGCCAGCAGCTTATACGGGCGGGGGGGGAGCGCAGATACGCAGTATTTT
TRBJ1-2 once TRBV11-1 NA CASSGSGPFPGYTF TGTGCCAGCAGCGGGTCTGGGCCCTTCCCTGGCTACACCTTC
TRBJ2-1 NA TRBV18 TRBD2 CASSPFSGGALDEQFF TGTGCCAGCTCACCTTTTAGCGGGGGGGCCTTGGATGAGCAGTTCTTC
TRBJ2-5 NA TRBV4-1 NA CASSQDPADGETQYF TGCGCCAGCAGCCAAGATCCAGCGGACGGGGAGACCCAGTACTTC
TRBJ2-7 NA TRBV28 TRBD1 CASSEITGVGYEQYF TGTGCCAGCAGTGAGATCACAGGGGTAGGCTACGAGCAGTACTTC
TRBJ2-5 once TRBV29-1 NA CSVYGEDETQYF TGCAGCGTTTACGGGGAGGACGAGACCCAGTACTTC
TRBJ1-4 NA TRBV9 NA CASSGPRDSRGGEKLFF TGTGCCAGCAGCGGACCCCGGGACTCAAGAGGTGGTGAAAAACTGTTTTTT
TRBJ2-7 NA TRBV28 TRBD2 CASSSPSGRRTEQYF TGTGCCAGCAGTTCGCCTAGCGGGAGAAGAACCGAGCAGTACTTC
TRBJ1-2 NA TRBV19 NA CASSNYRGWENGYTF TGTGCCAGTAGCAACTACCGGGGTTGGGAGAATGGCTACACCTTC
TRBJ2-3 NA TRBV2 TRBD1 CASSAQGTSTDTQYF TGTGCCAGCAGTGCACAGGGGACCAGCACAGATACGCAGTATTTT
TRBJ2-5 once TRBV10-3 TRBD1 CAISGQAEETQYF TGTGCCATCAGCGGACAGGCAGAAGAGACCCAGTACTTC
TRBJ2-3 NA TRBV9 TRBD2 CASSGGLAGVDTQYF TGTGCCAGCAGCGGTGGACTAGCGGGGGTAGATACGCAGTATTTT
TRBJ1-2 NA TRBV7-9 TRBD1 CASSLAGTGRGADGYTF TGTGCCAGCAGCTTAGCCGGGACAGGGAGGGGGGCTGACGGCTACACCTTC
TRBJ2-2 NA TRBV2 TRBD1 CASSDRVSTGELFF TGTGCCAGCAGCGACAGGGTGAGCACCGGGGAGCTGTTTTTT
TRBJ1-3 NA TRBV5-3 NA CARSLTDIIHSGNTIYF TGTGCCAGAAGCTTGACGGACATCATCCACTCTGGAAACACCATATATTTT
TRBJ2-7 NA TRBV7-2 TRBD2 CASSSSGVSSYEQYF TGTGCCAGCAGCTCGAGCGGGGTCAGCTCCTACGAGCAGTACTTC
TRBJ1-2 NA TRBV9 NA CASSVSSGTHTGYTF TGTGCCAGCAGCGTATCCAGCGGGACACACACCGGCTACACCTTC
TRBJ1-6 NA TRBV25-1 TRBD1 CASSGQGYSPLHF TGTGCCAGTTCGGGACAGGGGTATTCACCCCTCCACTTT
TRBJ1-2 NA TRBV9 TRBD1 CASSFSTGGSYGYTF TGTGCCAGCAGCTTTTCGACAGGGGGTAGCTATGGCTACACCTTC
TRBJ2-7 NA TRBV7-2 TRBD1 CASSPLSGTGLYEQYF TGTGCCAGCAGCCCTTTGAGTGGGACAGGGCTCTACGAGCAGTACTTC
TRBJ2-3 NA TRBV7-9 NA CASSLALLSDTQYF TGTGCCAGCAGCTTGGCCCTTCTTTCAGATACGCAGTATTTT
TRBJ1-1 NA TRBV6-1 NA CASSDQRDTEAFF TGTGCCAGCAGTGATCAGAGGGACACTGAAGCTTTCTTT
TRBJ1-5 NA TRBV4-2 NA CASSQVVSGDQPQHF TGTGCCAGCAGCCAAGTTGTGTCGGGGGATCAGCCCCAGCATTTT
TRBJ2-1 NA TRBV5-1 TRBD2 CASSLVSSGSNEQFF TGCGCCAGCAGCTTGGTGTCTAGCGGGAGCAATGAGCAGTTCTTC
TRBJ2-2 NA TRBV19 NA CASSPSGNTGELFF TGTGCCAGTAGTCCGAGCGGGAACACCGGGGAGCTGTTTTTT
TRBJ1-2 NA TRBV5-5 NA CASSLASFEGYTF TGTGCCAGCAGCTTGGCCAGTTTTGAAGGCTACACCTTC
TRBJ2-7 once TRBV6-5 TRBD1 CASSYATGTGSYEQYF TGTGCCAGCAGTTACGCGACCGGGACAGGGTCCTACGAGCAGTACTTC
TRBJ2-7 NA TRBV2 TRBD2 CASSEAGGLAGKQYF TGTGCCAGCAGTGAAGCGGGGGGCCTAGCGGGTAAGCAGTACTTC
TRBJ2-7 NA TRBV19 TRBD1 CASSSGTETYEQYF TGTGCCAGTAGCTCCGGGACAGAGACCTACGAGCAGTACTTC
TRBJ1-1 few TRBV7-9 NA CASSLFSPQDTEAFF TGTGCCAGCAGCCTTTTTTCCCCCCAGGACACTGAAGCTTTCTTT
TRBJ2-7 few TRBV29-1 NA CSVGSSPEQYF TGCAGCGTTGGATCTAGTCCCGAGCAGTACTTC
TRBJ1-2 NA TRBV4-3 TRBD1 CASSQVDRGKSGYTF TGCGCCAGCAGCCAAGTGGACAGGGGTAAATCTGGCTACACCTTC
TRBJ2-2 NA TRBV11-2 TRBD2 CASSRSRAGGNTGELFF TGTGCCAGCAGCCGCTCGCGAGCGGGGGGGAACACCGGGGAGCTGTTTTTT
TRBJ1-2 once TRBV7-2 TRBD1 CASSSDRQGASGYTF TGTGCCAGCAGCTCCGACCGCCAGGGGGCTAGTGGCTACACCTTC
TRBJ1-3 NA TRBV30 NA CAWSVLQVGAIYF TGTGCCTGGAGTGTACTACAGGTCGGAGCCATATATTTT
TRBJ2-7 NA TRBV5-6 NA CASSLFGGESSYEQYF TGTGCCAGCAGCTTGTTTGGGGGCGAAAGCTCCTACGAGCAGTACTTC
TRBJ2-7 NA TRBV7-9 NA CSSSLINGYEQYF TGTTCCAGCAGCTTAATAAACGGGTACGAGCAGTACTTC
TRBJ1-1 NA TRBV5-1 TRBD1 CASSSTGDGTEAFF TGCGCCAGCAGCTCTACAGGGGACGGGACTGAAGCTTTCTTT
TRBJ2-3 NA TRBV18 TRBD1 CASSPILTGQGLADTQYF TGTGCCAGCTCACCAATATTAACGGGACAGGGGTTGGCAGATACGCAGTATTTT
TRBJ2-5 NA TRBV7-6 NA CASSLERAGQTQYF TGTGCCAGCAGCTTAGAAAGGGCGGGGCAGACCCAGTACTTC
TRBJ1-5 NA TRBV10-3 TRBD1 CASSPRTGGNQPQHF TGTGCCAGCAGCCCAAGGACAGGGGGCAATCAGCCCCAGCATTTT
TRBJ1-2 NA TRBV6-6 NA CASTTGNYGYTF TGTGCCAGCACAACAGGGAACTATGGCTACACCTTC
TRBJ2-5 once TRBV21-1 NA CASSKGSFGAGGPRETQYF TGTGCCAGCAGCAAAGGTAGTTTTGGAGCGGGGGGGCCCCGGGAGACCCAGTACTTC
TRBJ2-7 NA TRBV28 NA CASTSEVHEQYF TGTGCCAGCACCTCAGAGGTCCACGAGCAGTACTTC
TRBJ2-5 NA TRBV14 TRBD2 CASSPTGWYSGVETQYF TGTGCCAGCAGCCCCACCGGGTGGTATAGCGGGGTTGAGACCCAGTACTTC
TRBJ2-1 NA TRBV6-4 NA CASSEGVVGKGRIMFF TGTGCCAGCAGTGAGGGGGTGGTTGGTAAAGGGAGGATAATGTTCTTC
TRBJ2-2 NA TRBV19 TRBD2 CASLTSGRGTGELFF TGTGCCAGTCTAACTAGCGGGAGGGGTACCGGGGAGCTGTTTTTT
TRBJ2-6 NA TRBV2 NA CASSFQLPGANVLTF TGTGCCAGCAGCTTCCAACTCCCTGGGGCCAACGTCCTGACTTTC
TRBJ1-1 NA TRBV6-1 NA CASSDPPLAGLDTEAFF TGTGCCAGCAGTGATCCCCCGTTGGCAGGATTGGACACTGAAGCTTTCTTT